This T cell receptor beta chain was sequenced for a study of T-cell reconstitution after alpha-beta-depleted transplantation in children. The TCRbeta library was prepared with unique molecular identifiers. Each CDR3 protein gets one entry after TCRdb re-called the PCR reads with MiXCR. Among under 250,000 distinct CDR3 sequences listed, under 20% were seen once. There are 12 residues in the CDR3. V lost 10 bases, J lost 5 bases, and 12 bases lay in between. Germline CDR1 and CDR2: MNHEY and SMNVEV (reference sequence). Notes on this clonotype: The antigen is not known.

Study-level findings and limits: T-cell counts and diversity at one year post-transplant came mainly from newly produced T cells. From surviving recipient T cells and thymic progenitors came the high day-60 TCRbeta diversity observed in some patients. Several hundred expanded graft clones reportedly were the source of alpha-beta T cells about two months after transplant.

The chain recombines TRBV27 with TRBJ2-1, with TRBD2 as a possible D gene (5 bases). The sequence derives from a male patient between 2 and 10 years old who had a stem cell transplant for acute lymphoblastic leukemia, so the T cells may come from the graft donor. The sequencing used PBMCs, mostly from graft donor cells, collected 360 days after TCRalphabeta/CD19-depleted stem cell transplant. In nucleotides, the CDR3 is TGTGCCACTGTCGGGATCCACAATGAGCAGTTCTTC. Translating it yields CATVGIHNEQFF.